One sample yielded the 20 T cell receptor beta chains listed below, sequenced in a study of Graves' ophthalmopathy and Graves' hyperthyroidism. TCR beta CDR3 amplification used RNA transcripts. HTBI primers served in a first-round RT-PCR, which a second-round multiplex PCR followed. TCRdb reprocessed the multiplex PCR reads with MiXCR, giving one entry per CDR3 protein. The repertoire holds hundreds of thousands of distinct CDR3 sequences, with about a fifth as singletons. The sequenced material came from peripheral blood. These receptors all come from a woman between 18 and 30 years old with stable Graves' hyperthyroidism. Some clones in this sample may be carry-over from other donors' samples.

About this clonotype: The CDR3 ends on some other residue instead of the conserved phenylalanine or tryptophan, so this is likely a read error. The gene calls are TRBV6-2 or TRBV6-3 and TRBJ1-6; weak D call: TRBD1 (5 bases). Trimming took off 2 bases at V and 8 bases at J, with 10 bases between the two ends. CDR1 MNHEY and CDR2 SVGEGT come from the germline V gene. The CDR3 covers 14 residues. Here the CDR3 reads CASSYGGDYSPLHS. In DNA, the CDR3 is TGTGCCAGCAGTTACGGGGGGGACTATTCACCCCTCCACTCT.

The chain is built from TRBV6-2 or TRBV6-3 and TRBJ2-7, with a weak D call TRBD1 (6 bases). This CDR3 comprises 15 residues. Per the germline V gene, CDR1 is MNHEY and CDR2 is SVGEGT. Trimming cost V 0 bases and J 7 bases, with 16 bases left between them. The CDR3 protein is CASSYSRGTPYEQYF. The CDR3 nucleotides are TGTGCCAGCAGTTACTCGAGAGGGACACCATATGAGCAGTACTTC.

The gene calls are TRBV12-3 or TRBV12-4 and TRBJ1-2; TRBD1 might be the D (6 bases). Trimming took 4 bases from V and 9 from J, leaving 12 bases between them. The CDR3 sequence is 12 residues long. CDR3 loop: CASSSQGLRYTF. Here the CDR3 DNA reads TGTGCCAGCAGTTCACAGGGTTTACGCTACACCTTC.

This clonotype was found many times. J is TRBJ2-7 and V is TRBV28; D not certain. Trimming removed 5 bases at V and 0 bases at J, with 11 bases between. CDR1 and CDR2 (germline): MDHEN, SYDVKM. The CDR3 runs to 14 residues. The CDR3 DNA follows: TGTGCCAGCAGTCCCCTAGGGTTCTCCTACGAGCAGTACTTC. It encodes CASSPLGFSYEQYF.

The V gene is TRBV6-1, the J gene TRBJ2-7, with TRBD2 as a possible D gene (5 bases). This CDR3 has 15 residues. Germline V gene sequence: CDR1 MNHNS, CDR2 SASEGT. V lost 4 bases and J 0 bases, leaving 13 bases between the germline ends. In DNA form, the CDR3 reads TGTGCCAGCAGTGTTCGACGGAGGAGCTCCTACGAGCAGTACTTC. Translated, it gives CASSVRRRSSYEQYF.

The chain couples TRBV28 to TRBJ2-7; D assignment may be TRBD1 or TRBD2 (5 bases each). The V and J ends lost 7 bases and 3 bases respectively, with 16 bases between them. The germline V gene encodes CDR1 MDHEN and CDR2 SYDVKM. The CDR3 length is 14 residues. The CDR3: CASTPGRSLYEQYF. The CDR3 DNA is TGTGCCAGCACTCCGGGACGGAGCCTCTACGAGCAGTACTTC. Variable domain in full (rest from reference TRBV28 and TRBJ2-7): DVKVTQSSRYLVKRTGEKVFLECVQDMDHENMFWYRQDPGLGLRLIYFSYDVKMKEKGDIPEGYSVSREKKERFSLILESASTNQTSMYLCASTPGRSLYEQYFGPGTRLTVT.

A note on this clonotype: Possible read error: a much larger clone is one base away. The V and J genes are TRBV7-2 and TRBJ2-7, with 9 bases matching TRBD2. Germline V gene lookup returns CDR1 SGHTA and CDR2 FQGNSA. The CDR3 runs to 16 residues. The V and J ends lost 8 bases and 4 bases, in that order; junction bases with no gene match: 15. DNA for the CDR3: TGTGCCAGCTGCCGTGGCGCTAGCGGGGTTGAGTACGAGCAGTACTTC. Protein product: CASCRGASGVEYEQYF.

This clonotype was counted many times. The CDR3 DNA follows: TGTGCCAGCAGCGGCGACAGGGTGGGTTCCTACGAGCAGTACTTC. As protein: CASSGDRVGSYEQYF. The V and J genes are TRBV6-1 and TRBJ2-7, with TRBD1 matching over 7 bases. Germline-derived CDR1 and CDR2 are MNHNS and SASEGT. J gave up 1 base and V 6 bases, and 9 bases lay outside the gene matches. This CDR3 spans 15 amino acids.

This clonotype was recorded at least ten times. V and J are TRBV10-3 and TRBJ1-6, with D possibly TRBD1 on 5 matching bases. The ends were cut back, 4 bases at V and 10 bases at J, with 14 bases in the middle. Germline lookup yields CDR1 ENHRY and CDR2 SYGVKD. CDR3 length: 14 residues. CDR3: CAISVEGRDSPLHF. The DNA of the CDR3 is TGTGCCATCAGTGTCGAGGGGCGCGACTCACCCCTCCACTTT.

Ten or more counts support this clonotype. The chain is built from TRBV6-5 and TRBJ1-5; TRBD1 matches 7 bases. This CDR3 contains 15 residues. Unmatched junction bases numbered 12, after V lost 6 bases and J lost 7 bases. The germline CDR1 and CDR2 sequences are MNHEY and SVGAGI. The CDR3 bases are TGTGCCAGCAGAAGGGGGCAGGGAAGAGGCCAGCCCCAGCATTTT. Protein: CASRRGQGRGQPQHF.

This clonotype showed up many times. The V call is TRBV9, the J call TRBJ2-5; D is ambiguous. V dropped 0 bases and J dropped 2 bases, with 8 bases sitting between them. In germline, CDR1 is SGDLS, CDR2 YYNGEE. The CDR3 length is 14 residues. CDR3 sequence: CASSVEASQETQYF. Written as DNA, the CDR3 is TGTGCCAGCAGCGTAGAGGCATCACAAGAGACCCAGTACTTC. The full variable domain, in which reference TRBV9 and TRBJ2-5 provide the parts outside the CDR3, is DSGVTQTPKHLITATGQRVTLRCSPRSGDLSVYWYQQSLDQGLQFLIQYYNGEERAKGNILERFSAQQFPDLHSELNLSSLELGDSALYFCASSVEASQETQYFGPGTRLLVL.

This clonotype has more than one count but fewer than ten. CDR3 sequence (DNA): TGCAGTGCTAGAGCAGTGACAGGGCTAAGCTACGAGCAGTACTTC. Translating gives CSARAVTGLSYEQYF. This rearrangement joins TRBV20-1 to TRBJ2-7, with 7 bases lining up with TRBD1. From germline, CDR1 is DFQATT and CDR2 SNEGSKA (reference sequence). This CDR3 is 15 amino acids long. Germline trimming cut 1 base from V and 3 bases from J; bases unmatched to any gene: 9.

This clonotype came up many times. V usage is TRBV18 and J usage is TRBJ1-5, with D possibly being TRBD1 (5 bases). The CDR3 is 15 amino acids. Germline V gives CDR1 KGHSH, CDR2 LQKENI. Between the trimmed V and J ends, which lost 5 bases and 3 bases, there was a span of 14 bases. The CDR3 loop reads CASSSTTGNNQPQHF. In DNA form, the CDR3 reads TGTGCCAGCTCATCAACCACAGGTAACAATCAGCCCCAGCATTTT. Complete variable domain (other parts from reference TRBV18 and TRBJ1-5): NAGVMQNPRHLVRRRGQEARLRCSPMKGHSHVYWYRQLPEEGLKFMVYLQKENIIDESGMPKERFSAEFPKEGPSILRIQQVVRGDSAAYFCASSSTTGNNQPQHFGDGTRLSIL.

Many counts were recorded for this clonotype. This chain joins TRBV27 and TRBJ1-3, with D perhaps TRBD1 (5 bases). The CDR3 sequence is 15 residues long. The germline V gene encodes CDR1 MNHEY and CDR2 SMNVEV (reference sequence). With 6 bases removed from V and 4 bases from J, the gap between germline ends came to 16 bases. For the CDR3, the DNA is TGTGCCAGCAGGGGGGTTAGGGGTAAAGGAAACACCATATATTTT. This sequence encodes CASRGVRGKGNTIYF.

This rearrangement joins TRBV4-3 to TRBJ1-2; D is uncertain. V lost 0 bases, J lost 4 bases, and 12 bases lay in between. CDR3 size: 15 residues. Germline CDR1 reads LGHNA; CDR2 reads YSLEER. CDR3 protein: CASSQDHGRVYGYTF. In DNA form, the CDR3 reads TGCGCCAGCAGCCAAGATCATGGGAGGGTCTATGGCTACACCTTC.

This clonotype was seen at least ten times. The chain uses TRBV29-1 and TRBJ2-7; unclear D gene. Germline assignment: CDR1 SQVTM and CDR2 ANQGSEA. The CDR3 spans 13 residues. The V and J ends lost 4 bases and 3 bases respectively, with 13 bases between them. The CDR3 DNA sequence: TGCAGCGTTGGAGAAACGTCGCTCTACGAGCAGTACTTC. Translated: CSVGETSLYEQYF.

This clonotype was observed at least ten times. CDR3 bases: TGTGCCACCAGCAGAAGAGGGATCGCCTACGAGCAGTACTTC. As protein: CATSRRGIAYEQYF. The genes are TRBV15 and TRBJ2-7; a possible D gene is TRBD2 (5 bases). The germline gives CDR1 LNHNV, CDR2 YYDKDF (reference sequence). The CDR3 is 14 residues long. Trimming removed 2 bases from V and 2 bases from J, with 10 bases in between.

This clonotype appeared many times. The V and J genes are TRBV19 and TRBJ2-7; 7 bases agree with TRBD1. The CDR3 runs 13 residues. Germline V gives CDR1 LNHDA, CDR2 SQIVND (reference sequence). The J segment lost 5 bases and the V segment lost 7 bases, leaving 8 bases of the junction unmatched. In DNA form, the CDR3 reads TGTGCCAGTACCGACAGGGAAGACCACGAGCAGTACTTC. Its translation is CASTDREDHEQYF.

Ten or more counts support this clonotype. This sequence joins TRBV28 and TRBJ2-7; perhaps D is TRBD1 or TRBD2 (5 bases each). The CDR3 length is 16 residues. Trimming took 3 bases from V and 1 from J, leaving 16 bases between them. CDR1 and CDR2 from the germline V gene are MDHEN and SYDVKM. Here the CDR3 reads CASSFHGGPTSYEQYF. In DNA, the CDR3 is TGTGCCAGCAGTTTCCATGGGGGACCGACGTCCTACGAGCAGTACTTC.

The chain has TRBV11-2 and TRBJ2-5, with 7 bases aligning to TRBD2. Germline V gene data show CDR1 as SGHAT and CDR2 as FQNNGV. The CDR3 runs to 16 residues. V shed 0 bases and J 5 bases; nucleotides not matched to a gene: 9. Here the CDR3 DNA reads TGTGCCAGCAGCTTAGACGCGGGGGTGCTGCGTGAGACCCAGTACTTC. Its protein is CASSLDAGVLRETQYF.